The subject of this entry is one TCR beta chain. The germline V and J ends were trimmed by 3 bases and 5 bases, with 10 bases remaining between them. Germline CDR1 and CDR2: GTSNPN and SVGIG (reference sequence). CDR3 length: 13 amino acids. The protocol was immunoSEQ multiplex PCR, while the TCRdb copy is restricted to in-frame clones and leaves out a portion. Counted here are more than 95,000 clones, over 75% occurring once; the ten biggest clones make up approximately 13%. These data belong to a study of blood T cell repertoires in COVID-19. The TCR sequence derives from a human donor in a cohort sampled during active or convalescent COVID-19. Sequences were obtained from peripheral blood. The rearrangement joins TRBV30 to TRBJ1-4; D may be TRBD1 (6 bases). DNA for the CDR3: TGTGCCTGGAGGTTTCAGGGGAATGAAAAACTGTTTTTT. It yields the protein CAWRFQGNEKLFF.